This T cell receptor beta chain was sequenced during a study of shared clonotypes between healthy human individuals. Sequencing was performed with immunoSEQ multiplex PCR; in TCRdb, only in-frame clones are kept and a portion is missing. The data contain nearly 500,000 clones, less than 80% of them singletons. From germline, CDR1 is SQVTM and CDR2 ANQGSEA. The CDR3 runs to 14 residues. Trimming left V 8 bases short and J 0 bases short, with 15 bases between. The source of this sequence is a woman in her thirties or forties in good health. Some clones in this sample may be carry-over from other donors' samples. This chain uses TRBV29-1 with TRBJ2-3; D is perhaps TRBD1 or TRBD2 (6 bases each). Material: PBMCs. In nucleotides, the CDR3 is TGCAGCTCTACGGGGGACATTAGCACAGATACGCAGTATTTT. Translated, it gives CSSTGDISTDTQYF.